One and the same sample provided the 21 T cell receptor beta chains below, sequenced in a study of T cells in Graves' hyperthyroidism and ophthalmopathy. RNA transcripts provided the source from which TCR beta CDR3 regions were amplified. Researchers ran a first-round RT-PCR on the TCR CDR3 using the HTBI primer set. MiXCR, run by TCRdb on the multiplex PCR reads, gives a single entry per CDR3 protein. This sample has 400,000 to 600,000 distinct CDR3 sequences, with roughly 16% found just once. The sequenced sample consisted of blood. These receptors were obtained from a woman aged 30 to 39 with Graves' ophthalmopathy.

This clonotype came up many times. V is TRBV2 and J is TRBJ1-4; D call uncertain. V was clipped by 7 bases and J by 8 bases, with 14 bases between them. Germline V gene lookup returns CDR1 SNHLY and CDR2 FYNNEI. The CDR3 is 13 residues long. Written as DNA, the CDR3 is TGTGCCAGCAACGAGGAGCTCTACGAAAAACTGTTTTTT. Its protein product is CASNEELYEKLFF.

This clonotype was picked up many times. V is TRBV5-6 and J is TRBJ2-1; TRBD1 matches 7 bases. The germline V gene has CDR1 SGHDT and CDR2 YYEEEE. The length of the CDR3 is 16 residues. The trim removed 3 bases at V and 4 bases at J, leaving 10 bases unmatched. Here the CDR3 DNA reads TGTGCCAGCAGCTGGCCGGGACAGCGAATTTACAATGAGCAGTTCTTC. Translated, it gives CASSWPGQRIYNEQFF. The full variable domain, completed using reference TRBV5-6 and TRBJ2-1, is DAGVTQSPTHLIKTRGQQVTLRCSPKSGHDTVSWYQQALGQGPQFIFQYYEEEERQRGNFPDRFSGHQFPNYSSELNVNALLLGDSALYLCASSWPGQRIYNEQFFGPGTRLTVL.

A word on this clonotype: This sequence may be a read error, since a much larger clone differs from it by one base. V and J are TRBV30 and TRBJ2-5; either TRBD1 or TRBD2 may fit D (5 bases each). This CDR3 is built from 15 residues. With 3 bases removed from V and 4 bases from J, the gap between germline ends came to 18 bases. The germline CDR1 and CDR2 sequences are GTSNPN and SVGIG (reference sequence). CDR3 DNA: TGTGCCTGGAGGGTTTCTCGTCCGGGGCTAGAGACCCAGTACTTC. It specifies CAWRVSRPGLETQYF. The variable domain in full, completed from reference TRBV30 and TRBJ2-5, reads SQTIHQWPATLVQPVGSPLSLECTVEGTSNPNLYWYRQAAGRGLQLLFYSVGIGQISSEVPQNLSASRPQDRQFILSSKKLLLSDSGFYLCAWRVSRPGLETQYFGPGTRLLVL.

CDR3 loop: CASSRGNYGYTF. The CDR3 DNA is TGTGCCAGCAGCAGGGGTAACTATGGCTACACCTTC. The rearrangement joins TRBV25-1 to TRBJ1-2; maybe TRBD1 (6 bases). Germline assignment: CDR1 MGHDK and CDR2 SYGVNS. This CDR3 has 12 amino acids. V was cut by 6 bases and J by 1 base, with 6 bases left in between.

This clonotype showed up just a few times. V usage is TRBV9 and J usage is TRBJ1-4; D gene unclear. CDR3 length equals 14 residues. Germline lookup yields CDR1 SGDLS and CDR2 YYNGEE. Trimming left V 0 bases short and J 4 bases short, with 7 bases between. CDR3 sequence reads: CASSVGRINEKLFF. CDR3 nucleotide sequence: TGTGCCAGCAGCGTAGGACGGATTAATGAAAAACTGTTTTTT.

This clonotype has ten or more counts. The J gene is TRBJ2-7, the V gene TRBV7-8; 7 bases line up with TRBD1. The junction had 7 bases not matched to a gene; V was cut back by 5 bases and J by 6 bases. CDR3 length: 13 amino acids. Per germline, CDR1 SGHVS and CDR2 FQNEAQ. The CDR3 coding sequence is TGTGCCAGCAGCCCGGACAGGCTGGGCGAGCAGTACTTC. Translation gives CASSPDRLGEQYF.

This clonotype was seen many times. The CDR3 region is CAWSGTGTLADTQYF. CDR3 nucleotides: TGTGCCTGGAGTGGGACAGGAACTCTCGCAGATACGCAGTATTTT. The V call is TRBV30, the J call TRBJ2-3, with 7 bases matching TRBD1. The V gene end was trimmed by 1 base and the J gene end by 4 bases; junction bases not matched to a gene: 8. The CDR3 length is 15 residues. Germline values: CDR1 GTSNPN, CDR2 SVGIG (reference sequence).

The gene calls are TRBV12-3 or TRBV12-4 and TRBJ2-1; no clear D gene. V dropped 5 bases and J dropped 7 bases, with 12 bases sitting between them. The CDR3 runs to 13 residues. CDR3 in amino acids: CASSHSRLNEQFF. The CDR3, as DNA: TGTGCCAGCAGTCATTCTCGCCTTAATGAGCAGTTCTTC.

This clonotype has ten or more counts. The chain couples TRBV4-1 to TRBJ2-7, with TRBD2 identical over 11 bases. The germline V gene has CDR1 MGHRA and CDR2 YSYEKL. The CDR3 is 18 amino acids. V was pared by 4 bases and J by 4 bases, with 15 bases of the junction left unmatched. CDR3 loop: CASSPGLAATGLNYEQYF. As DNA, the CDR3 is TGCGCCAGCAGCCCGGGACTAGCGGCCACCGGACTCAATTACGAGCAGTACTTC.

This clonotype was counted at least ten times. Written as DNA, the CDR3 is TGTGCCAGCAGCTTAGGCGGGACTCAAACCAATGAGCAGTTCTTC. The encoded protein is CASSLGGTQTNEQFF. V and J are TRBV11-3 and TRBJ2-1; D perhaps matches TRBD2 (6 bases). There are 15 residues in the CDR3. Germline V lookup: CDR1 SGHNT, CDR2 YENEEA. Trimming removed 1 base at V and 6 bases at J, with 13 bases between. Full variable domain (outside the CDR3, taken from reference TRBV11-3 and TRBJ2-1): EAGVVQSPRYKIIEKKQPVAFWCNPISGHNTLYWYLQNLGQGPELLIRYENEEAVDDSQLPKDRFSAERLKGVDSTLKIQPAELGDSAVYLCASSLGGTQTNEQFFGPGTRLTVL.

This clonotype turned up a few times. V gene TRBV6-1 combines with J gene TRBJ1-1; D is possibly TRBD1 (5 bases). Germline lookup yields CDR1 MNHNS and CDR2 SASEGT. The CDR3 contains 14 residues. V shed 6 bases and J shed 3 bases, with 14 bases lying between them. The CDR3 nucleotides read TGTGCCAGCAGACCCGGGGGAGGAGACACTGAAGCTTTCTTT. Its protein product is CASRPGGGDTEAFF.

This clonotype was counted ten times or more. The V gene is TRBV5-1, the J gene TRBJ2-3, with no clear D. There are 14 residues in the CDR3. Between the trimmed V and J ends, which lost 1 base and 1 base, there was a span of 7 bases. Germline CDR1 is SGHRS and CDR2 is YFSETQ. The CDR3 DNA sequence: TGCGCCAGCAGCTTGATCGTGGGCACAGATACGCAGTATTTT. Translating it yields CASSLIVGTDTQYF.

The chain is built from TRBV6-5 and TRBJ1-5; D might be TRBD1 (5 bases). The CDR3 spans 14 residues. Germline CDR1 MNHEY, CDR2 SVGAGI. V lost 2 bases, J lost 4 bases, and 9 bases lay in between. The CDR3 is CASSYGDGNQPQHF. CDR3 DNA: TGTGCCAGCAGTTACGGGGACGGAAATCAGCCCCAGCATTTT.

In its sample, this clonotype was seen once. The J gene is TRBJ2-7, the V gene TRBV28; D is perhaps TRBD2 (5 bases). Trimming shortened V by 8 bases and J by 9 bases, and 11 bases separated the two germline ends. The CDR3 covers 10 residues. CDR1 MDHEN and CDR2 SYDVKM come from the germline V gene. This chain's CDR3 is CASLGRVQYF. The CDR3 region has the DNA TGTGCCAGCCTAGGGCGGGTGCAGTACTTC.

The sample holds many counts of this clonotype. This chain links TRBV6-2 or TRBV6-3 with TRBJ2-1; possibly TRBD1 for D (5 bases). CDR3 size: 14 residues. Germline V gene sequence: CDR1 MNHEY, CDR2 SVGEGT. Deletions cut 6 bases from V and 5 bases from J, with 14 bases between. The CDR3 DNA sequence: TGTGCCAGCAGCCCCCACAGGTTAGACAATGAGCAGTTCTTC. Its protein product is CASSPHRLDNEQFF.

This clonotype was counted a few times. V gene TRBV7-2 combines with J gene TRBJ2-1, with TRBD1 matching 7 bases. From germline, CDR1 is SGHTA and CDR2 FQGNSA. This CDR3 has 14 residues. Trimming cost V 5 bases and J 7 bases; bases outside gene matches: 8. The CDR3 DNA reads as TGTGCCAGCAGCCGTGGACAGGTCGGGAATGAGCAGTTCTTC. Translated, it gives CASSRGQVGNEQFF.

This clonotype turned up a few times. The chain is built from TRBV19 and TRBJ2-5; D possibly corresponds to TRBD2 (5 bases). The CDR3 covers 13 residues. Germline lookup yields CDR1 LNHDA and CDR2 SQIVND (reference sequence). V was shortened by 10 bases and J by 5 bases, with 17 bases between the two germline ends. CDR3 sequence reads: CATQSPGGETQYF. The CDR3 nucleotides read TGTGCCACCCAGTCACCGGGCGGGGAGACCCAGTACTTC.

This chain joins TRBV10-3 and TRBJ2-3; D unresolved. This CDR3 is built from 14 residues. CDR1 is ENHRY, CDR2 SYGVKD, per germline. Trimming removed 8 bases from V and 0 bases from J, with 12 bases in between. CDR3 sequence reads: CAIRTKRSTDTQYF. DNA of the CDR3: TGTGCCATCCGGACCAAACGCAGCACAGATACGCAGTATTTT.

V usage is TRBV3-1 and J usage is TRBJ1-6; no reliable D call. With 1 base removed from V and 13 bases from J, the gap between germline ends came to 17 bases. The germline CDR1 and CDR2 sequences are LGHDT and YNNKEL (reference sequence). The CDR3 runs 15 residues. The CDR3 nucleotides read TGTGCCAGCAGCCAAGCAGATGACTTTAGATTCCCCCTCCACTTT. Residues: CASSQADDFRFPLHF.

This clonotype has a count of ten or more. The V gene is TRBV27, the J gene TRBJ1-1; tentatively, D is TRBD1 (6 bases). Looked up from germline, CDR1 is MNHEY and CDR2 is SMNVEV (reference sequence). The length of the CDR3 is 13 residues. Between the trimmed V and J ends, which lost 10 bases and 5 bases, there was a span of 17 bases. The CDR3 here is CATNVGAGTEAFF. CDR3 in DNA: TGTGCCACCAATGTGGGGGCGGGAACTGAAGCTTTCTTT.

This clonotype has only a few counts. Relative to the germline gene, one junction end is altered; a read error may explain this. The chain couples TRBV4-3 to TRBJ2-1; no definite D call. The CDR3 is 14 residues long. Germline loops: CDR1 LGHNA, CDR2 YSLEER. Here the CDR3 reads CASSHVVSYSEQFF. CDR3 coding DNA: TGCGCCAGCAGCCATGTCGTCTCCTACAGTGAGCAGTTCTTC.